One sample yielded the 17 T cell receptor beta chains listed below, sequenced in a study of identical twins. TCRdb redid the calling of the 5' RACE reads with MiXCR, one entry per CDR3 protein. The sample lists about 520,000 distinct CDR3 sequences, 22% occurring once. A further study also used this sample, focusing on T cells expressing NK-cell markers.

The specimen was CD4+ T cells sorted from blood. The source is a woman aged 18-29 years in good health.

This chain uses TRBV20-1 with TRBJ2-5; either TRBD1 or TRBD2 may supply D (5 bases each). This CDR3 is built from 13 residues. Germline lookup yields CDR1 DFQATT and CDR2 SNEGSKA (reference sequence). Trimming left V 6 bases short and J 2 bases short, with 13 bases between. The CDR3 DNA is TGCAGTGCGTCAGGGACGGATCAAGAGACCCAGTACTTC. This translates into CSASGTDQETQYF.

This clonotype was detected a few times. The chain recombines TRBV10-3 with TRBJ1-2; 8 positions match TRBD1. The CDR3 length is 14 residues. The germline V gene encodes CDR1 ENHRY and CDR2 SYGVKD. Trimming at V came to 5 bases and at J to 6 bases, leaving 8 bases not matched to a gene. CDR3 bases: TGTGCCATCAGTACCGACAGGGGATTCAATGGCTACACCTTC. This translates into CAISTDRGFNGYTF.

The chain carries TRBV5-1 and TRBJ2-1; either TRBD1 or TRBD2 may supply D (5 bases each). Per germline, CDR1 SGHRS and CDR2 YFSETQ. CDR3 size: 15 residues. The V end was cut by 0 bases, the J end by 6 bases, with 13 bases between. The CDR3, as DNA: TGCGCCAGCAGCTTGGGTCGGGGCGCCTCCAATGAGCAGTTCTTC. Protein sequence: CASSLGRGASNEQFF.

This clonotype occurred many times. This chain uses TRBV6-1 with TRBJ2-5; 9 bases are shared with TRBD1. CDR1 and CDR2 (germline): MNHNS, SASEGT. V lost 5 bases to trimming and J lost 5 bases; unmatched junction nucleotides: 18. This CDR3 region has 18 residues. This CDR3 reads CASSQIIPGQGGAETQYF. The CDR3 nucleotides read TGTGCCAGCAGTCAGATTATTCCGGGACAGGGAGGTGCGGAGACCCAGTACTTC.

This clonotype has just a few counts. The V and J genes are TRBV20-1 and TRBJ2-1; 11 bases fit TRBD2. V lost 2 bases to trimming and J lost 4 bases; unmatched junction nucleotides: 4. CDR1 is DFQATT, CDR2 SNEGSKA, per germline (reference sequence). The CDR3 loop spans 15 amino acids. The CDR3 spells CSARSGTSGYNEQFF. CDR3 DNA sequence: TGCAGTGCTAGATCCGGGACTAGCGGTTACAATGAGCAGTTCTTC.

The genes are TRBV7-9 and TRBJ1-2, with D possibly TRBD1 on 5 matching bases. The length of the CDR3 is 16 residues. V lost 5 bases, J lost 5 bases, and 21 bases lay in between. Germline CDR1 is SEHNR and CDR2 is FQNEAQ (reference sequence). The CDR3 region is CASSLRRPGNGYGYTF. The CDR3 nucleotides are TGTGCCAGCAGCCTACGTCGACCAGGGAATGGATATGGCTACACCTTC.

The chain carries TRBV3-1 and TRBJ2-1; the match to TRBD2 covers 15 bases. CDR3 length: 16 amino acids. Germline CDR1 LGHDT, CDR2 YNNKEL (reference sequence). V was clipped by 4 bases and J by 5 bases; unmatched bases: 3. DNA for the CDR3: TGTGCCAGCAGCCGCGGACTAGCGGGAGGGGACAATGAGCAGTTCTTC. Amino acids: CASSRGLAGGDNEQFF.

This clonotype was detected only a few times. This chain connects TRBV10-3 to TRBJ2-7; no firm D call. Germline loops: CDR1 ENHRY, CDR2 SYGVKD. Deletions cut 0 bases from V and 4 bases from J, with 13 bases between. There are 15 residues in the CDR3. The CDR3 here is CAISESQQLEYEQYF. CDR3 DNA: TGTGCCATCAGTGAGTCCCAACAGCTCGAGTACGAGCAGTACTTC.

This clonotype occurred a few times. This rearrangement joins TRBV20-1 to TRBJ1-4; D unclear. The V and J ends lost 6 bases and 0 bases respectively, with 11 bases between them. CDR1 DFQATT and CDR2 SNEGSKA come from the germline V gene (reference sequence). This CDR3 spans 14 amino acids. The CDR3 here is CSAPAMATNEKLFF. The CDR3 nucleotides read TGCAGTGCCCCGGCCATGGCAACTAATGAAAAACTGTTTTTT.

This clonotype was recorded many times. The gene calls are TRBV12-3 or TRBV12-4 and TRBJ2-2; D is ambiguous. The length of the CDR3 is 15 residues. Trimming took 0 bases from V and 0 from J, leaving 5 bases between them. The CDR3 is CASSLAGPNTGELFF. The DNA of the CDR3 is TGTGCCAGCAGTTTAGCAGGACCGAACACCGGGGAGCTGTTTTTT.

The chain joins TRBV7-2 to TRBJ2-5; 8 bases fit TRBD2. Germline V CDR1 and CDR2: SGHTA, FQGNSA. This CDR3 is built from 13 residues. The ends lost 5 bases at V and 5 bases at J; junction bases unmatched: 4. Here the CDR3 DNA reads TGTGCCAGCAGCCGCGGGGGGCCCGAGACCCAGTACTTC. Encoded protein: CASSRGGPETQYF.

The CDR3 nucleotides read TGTGCCAGCAGCATCGACGGGACAACCTACAATGAGCAGTTCTTC. Its protein is CASSIDGTTYNEQFF. The genes are TRBV9 and TRBJ2-1; perhaps TRBD1 as D (6 bases). CDR1 and CDR2 (germline): SGDLS, YYNGEE. The CDR3 has 15 amino acids. The ends were cut back, 4 bases at V and 2 bases at J, with 13 bases in the middle.

A few counts support this clonotype. V and J are TRBV9 and TRBJ2-3; D perhaps matches TRBD1 (5 bases). V lost 7 bases and J lost 0, with 9 bases in between. This CDR3 has 13 amino acids. The germline V gene has CDR1 SGDLS and CDR2 YYNGEE. The CDR3 sequence: CASSQGSTDTQYF. In DNA form, the CDR3 reads TGTGCCAGCTCCCAGGGTAGCACAGATACGCAGTATTTT.

This clonotype was seen only a few times. This chain connects TRBV4-3 to TRBJ2-2, with no clear D. The CDR3 consists of 15 residues. Germline CDR1 reads LGHNA; CDR2 reads YSLEER. The V end lost 0 bases, the J end lost 6 bases, and 11 bases lay between the germline ends. The CDR3 sequence: CASSQDRMESGELFF. The CDR3 DNA sequence: TGCGCCAGCAGCCAAGATAGGATGGAGTCCGGGGAGCTGTTTTTT.

The CDR3, as DNA: TGTGCCAGCACCCGTGGGACTAGCGGGAGAGATACGCAGTATTTT. Protein sequence: CASTRGTSGRDTQYF. V and J are TRBV16 and TRBJ2-3, with TRBD2 matching 14 bases. The CDR3 totals 15 residues. J lost 5 bases, V lost 7 bases, and 5 bases had no gene match. The germline CDR1 and CDR2 sequences are KGHSY and FQNENV.

This clonotype has a handful of counts. The gene calls are TRBV12-5 and TRBJ1-5; D is undetermined. CDR3 length: 16 amino acids. The germline V and J ends were trimmed by 0 bases and 10 bases, with 19 bases remaining between them. Germline V gene data show CDR1 as LGHNT and CDR2 as FRNRAP. Written as DNA, the CDR3 is TGTGCTAGTGGTTTGGTACTAGGACTACCCCTAGACCCCCAGCATTTT. Protein sequence: CASGLVLGLPLDPQHF.

The gene calls are TRBV4-3 and TRBJ2-1, with D possibly TRBD1 on 6 matching bases. The CDR3 length is 17 residues. Trimming cost V 3 bases and J 4 bases, with 19 bases left between them. From germline, CDR1 is LGHNA and CDR2 YSLEER. As DNA, the CDR3 is TGCGCCAGCAGCCAGCAATACCACAGGGTATCATACAATGAGCAGTTCTTC. Its translation is CASSQQYHRVSYNEQFF.